This paragraph reports one TCR beta chain. The entry originates in a study of OX40 agonist ivuxolimab in advanced cancers. The protocol was immunoSEQ multiplex PCR, while the TCRdb copy is restricted to in-frame clones and leaves out a portion. The table includes around 94,000 clones, around 91% detected once. The CDR3 contains 14 residues. Trimming left V 1 base short and J 2 bases short, with 8 bases between. CDR1 SGHTA and CDR2 FQGNSA come from the germline V gene. The input for sequencing was CD4+ or CD8+ T cells sorted from blood, taken in a trial of the OX40 agonist ivuxolimab. The sequence derives from an adult with an advanced solid tumor such as melanoma, head and neck, liver or kidney cancer. The genes are TRBV7-2 and TRBJ2-5; D perhaps matches TRBD1 (5 bases). In DNA, the CDR3 is TGTGCCAGCAGCTTAGGACGGACACAAGAGACCCAGTACTTC. Translated, it gives CASSLGRTQETQYF.